A single sample gave rise to the 27 T cell receptor beta chains below, sequenced in a study of blood T cell repertoires in COVID-19. Sequencing was performed with immunoSEQ multiplex PCR; in TCRdb, only in-frame clones are kept and a portion is missing. The sample yields fewer than 350,000 clones, approximately 91% seen once. The sample taken for sequencing was PBMCs or T cells enriched from blood (not recorded which). The receptors were gathered from a man aged 55 to 70 who had recovered from COVID-19.

V gene TRBV7-2 combines with J gene TRBJ1-2; D not resolved. The CDR3 runs to 16 residues. CDR1 is SGHTA, CDR2 FQGNSA, per germline. Trimming stripped 2 bases from V and 4 bases from J, with 17 bases between. In DNA form, the CDR3 reads TGTGCCAGCAGCTTAACCCCCCTGGAGGTACTCTATGGCTACACCTTC. Translated: CASSLTPLEVLYGYTF.

This clone was detected a few times. This CDR3 is CASSKARRGGSTDTQYF. The CDR3, as DNA: TGTGCCAGCAGCAAAGCTCGGCGGGGTGGGAGCACAGATACGCAGTATTTT. The V gene is TRBV21-1, the J gene TRBJ2-3; TRBD2 was called by the table and not checked on the DNA. TRBV21-1 constitutes a pseudogene. CDR3 length: 17 amino acids.

V usage is TRBV19 and J usage is TRBJ2-1; 9 nucleotides match TRBD1. Trimming removed 6 bases from V and 9 bases from J; junction bases left unmatched: 9. The CDR3 has 14 residues. CDR1 is LNHDA and CDR2 is SQIVND in the germline V gene (reference sequence). The CDR3 loop is CASSTDRGTREQFF. In DNA, the CDR3 is TGTGCCAGTAGCACGGACAGGGGCACTCGTGAGCAGTTCTTC.

V usage is TRBV5-1 and J usage is TRBJ2-3; D is possibly TRBD2 (5 bases). This CDR3 region has 16 residues. V gave up 4 bases and J gave up 2 bases, with 17 bases separating them. CDR1 SGHRS and CDR2 YFSETQ come from the germline V gene. The CDR3 loop is CASSAQLDLFTDTQYF. In DNA form, the CDR3 reads TGCGCCAGCAGCGCCCAACTAGATCTTTTCACAGATACGCAGTATTTT.

This clone was recorded only once. V usage is TRBV5-1 and J usage is TRBJ1-5; D is uncertain. Looked up from germline, CDR1 is SGHRS and CDR2 is YFSETQ. There are 13 residues in the CDR3. Trimming removed 0 bases at V and 4 bases at J, with 5 bases between. This CDR3 is CASSLDVNQPQHF. CDR3 DNA sequence: TGCGCCAGCAGCTTGGATGTAAATCAGCCCCAGCATTTT.

The chain has TRBV10-1 and TRBJ1-4; D gene ambiguous. The CDR3 runs 15 residues. CDR1 and CDR2 from the germline V gene are WNHNN and SYGVQD (reference sequence). V was cut by 0 bases and J by 0 bases, with 5 bases left in between. The CDR3 DNA is TGCGCCAGCAGTGAGTCGTCAGCAACTAATGAAAAACTGTTTTTT. This gives the protein CASSESSATNEKLFF.

A single count supports this clone. This chain connects TRBV7-2 to TRBJ1-5, with D possibly TRBD1 on 5 matching bases. CDR3 size: 16 residues. V lost 2 bases and J 0 bases, leaving 11 bases between the germline ends. Germline CDR1 and CDR2: SGHTA and FQGNSA. CDR3 bases: TGTGCCAGCAGCTTATCGGGTCAGGGTAGCAATCAGCCCCAGCATTTT. Translating it yields CASSLSGQGSNQPQHF.

The genes are TRBV11-3 and TRBJ2-5, with 8 bases lining up with TRBD2. The CDR3 length is 14 residues. With 5 bases clipped from V and 2 bases from J, the junction kept 4 bases outside the gene matches. Germline-derived CDR1 and CDR2 are SGHNT and YENEEA. CDR3 sequence reads: CASSLSGAQETQYF. Here the CDR3 DNA reads TGTGCCAGCAGCCTTAGCGGGGCTCAAGAGACCCAGTACTTC.

V gene TRBV9 combines with J gene TRBJ2-2, with a possible D match to TRBD2 (7 bases). Germline CDR1 SGDLS, CDR2 YYNGEE. The CDR3 totals 18 residues. Trimming pared 1 base from V and 7 bases from J, leaving 23 bases between. The CDR3 loop reads CASSVYAGAPINGGELFF. CDR3 sequence (DNA): TGTGCCAGCAGCGTATATGCGGGGGCCCCGATAAACGGCGGGGAGCTGTTTTTT.

This chain connects TRBV5-1 to TRBJ2-1, with TRBD2 identical over 7 bases. Germline V gives CDR1 SGHRS, CDR2 YFSETQ. CDR3 size: 15 residues. V was clipped by 4 bases and J by 3 bases; unmatched bases: 7. CDR3 protein: CASSKEPSGYNEQFF. CDR3 nucleotides: TGCGCCAGCAGCAAAGAACCTAGCGGCTACAATGAGCAGTTCTTC.

The chain recombines TRBV6-5 with TRBJ2-5; 8 bases map to TRBD1. CDR1 and CDR2 from the germline V gene are MNHEY and SVGAGI. With V trimmed by 8 bases and J by 5 bases, 1 base remained unmatched. There are 11 residues in the CDR3. CDR3 DNA sequence: TGTGCCAGCCGGACAGGGGAGACCCAGTACTTC. Translation: CASRTGETQYF.

This clone was counted once. J is TRBJ2-7 and V is TRBV2, with D tentatively TRBD2 (6 bases). CDR1 and CDR2 from the germline V gene are SNHLY and FYNNEI. Trimming cost V 6 bases and J 2 bases, with 20 bases left between them. The CDR3 is 16 amino acids. In DNA form, the CDR3 reads TGTGCCAGCAGCGCCCTGAGGGCGGGATACCCCTACGAGCAGTACTTC. As protein: CASSALRAGYPYEQYF.

V gene TRBV24-1 combines with J gene TRBJ2-2, with D possibly matching TRBD2 (5 bases). The CDR3 consists of 15 residues. Trimming removed 1 base at V and 7 bases at J, with 12 bases between. The germline V gene has CDR1 KGHDR and CDR2 SFDVKD. In nucleotides, the CDR3 is TGTGCCACCAGTGATTTTTGGAACGAGGGCGGGGAGCTGTTTTTT. Translation: CATSDFWNEGGELFF.

This chain connects TRBV2 to TRBJ1-2; no clear D gene. There are 14 residues in the CDR3. CDR1 and CDR2 (germline): SNHLY, FYNNEI. Between the trimmed V and J ends, which lost 1 base and 1 base, there was a span of 7 bases. The DNA of the CDR3 is TGTGCCAGCAGTGAAGTCTCCCTTAACTATGGCTACACCTTC. This gives the protein CASSEVSLNYGYTF.

This clone was recorded only once. A read error may produce the germline difference seen at one junction end. The chain couples TRBV7-7 to TRBJ2-1; possibly TRBD2 for D (6 bases). Germline assignment: CDR1 SSHAT and CDR2 FNYEAQ (reference sequence). The CDR3 contains 15 residues. The chain's CDR3 is CASSLGRGLDNEQFF. In DNA form, the CDR3 reads TGTGCTAGCAGCTTAGGGCGGGGACTCGACAATGAGCAGTTCTTC.

This clone was seen once. The chain couples TRBV7-2 to TRBJ2-4, with TRBD2 identical over 12 bases. Germline V gene sequence: CDR1 SGHTA, CDR2 FQGNSA. The CDR3 loop spans 14 amino acids. The J segment lost 7 bases and the V segment lost 6 bases, leaving 4 bases of the junction unmatched. The CDR3 DNA follows: TGTGCCAGCAGTTCAGGACTAGCGGGGAACATTCAGTACTTC. It yields the protein CASSSGLAGNIQYF.

This clone has a handful of counts. V and J are TRBV13 and TRBJ2-1; 9 bases match TRBD1. Trimming cost V 3 bases and J 7 bases; bases outside gene matches: 7. CDR3 length equals 15 residues. In germline, CDR1 is PRHDT, CDR2 FYEKMQ (reference sequence). CDR3 nucleotides: TGTGCCAGCAGCTTTAACAGGGGGCGTGAAAATGAGCAGTTCTTC. Its translation: CASSFNRGRENEQFF.

The chain joins TRBV7-9 to TRBJ2-3; 8 bases match TRBD2. The CDR3 runs 12 residues. After removal of 3 bases from V and 10 bases from J, the junction contained 3 bases not matched to a gene. CDR1 and CDR2 from the germline V gene are SEHNR and FQNEAQ (reference sequence). CDR3 protein: CASSFREGPQYF. CDR3 coding DNA: TGTGCCAGCAGCTTTCGGGAGGGTCCGCAGTATTTT. The entire variable domain, with the rest obtained from reference TRBV7-9 and TRBJ2-3, is as follows: DTGVSQNPRHKITKRGQNVTFRCDPISEHNRLYWYRQTLGQGPEFLTYFQNEAQLEKSRLLSDRFSAERPKGSFSTLEIQRTEQGDSAMYLCASSFREGPQYFGPGTRLTVL.

The chain recombines TRBV11-3 with TRBJ2-2; 9 positions match TRBD1. Trimming cost V 8 bases and J 4 bases; bases outside gene matches: 11. This CDR3 region has 16 residues. CDR1 is SGHNT and CDR2 is YENEEA in the germline V gene. The CDR3 loop reads CASGPGGQGLTGELFF. As DNA, the CDR3 is TGTGCCAGCGGCCCCGGGGGACAGGGCCTCACCGGGGAGCTGTTTTTT.

This clone has a handful of counts. V and J are TRBV5-6 and TRBJ2-5; 9 bases agree with TRBD1. V shed 4 bases and J 3 bases; nucleotides not matched to a gene: 7. The CDR3 runs to 15 residues. The V gene's germline CDR1 is SGHDT and CDR2 YYEEEE. The CDR3 DNA reads as TGTGCCAGCAGCGCCGGGACAGGGAGGGAAGAGACCCAGTACTTC. It codes for CASSAGTGREETQYF.

The chain carries TRBV3-1 (or the pseudogene TRBV3-2) and TRBJ2-2; no clear D. There are 14 residues in the CDR3. V was cut by 4 bases and J by 6 bases, with 12 bases left in between. CDR1 LGHDT and CDR2 YNNKEL come from the germline V gene (reference sequence). The CDR3: CASSPRDAAGELFF. Written as DNA, the CDR3 is TGTGCCAGCAGCCCCCGCGACGCGGCCGGGGAGCTGTTTTTT.

The chain is built from TRBV7-9 and TRBJ2-7; 8 nucleotides agree with TRBD1. V dropped 6 bases and J dropped 3; count of bases not matched to a gene: 7. Germline lookup yields CDR1 SEHNR and CDR2 FQNEAQ (reference sequence). The CDR3 is 14 amino acids. Here the CDR3 DNA reads TGTGCCAGCAGGAAGACAGGGGCATACTACGAGCAGTACTTC. It yields the protein CASRKTGAYYEQYF.

The chain joins TRBV6-5 to TRBJ2-3, with 8 bases that match TRBD2. The CDR3 consists of 14 residues. Germline assignment: CDR1 MNHEY and CDR2 SVGAGI. V shed 4 bases and J 3 bases; nucleotides not matched to a gene: 3. The CDR3 DNA reads as TGTGCCAGCAGTTTCCGGGAGGGTACAGATACGCAGTATTTT. Residues: CASSFREGTDTQYF.

V is TRBV6-9 and J is TRBJ1-5; D gene unclear. The CDR3 sequence is 18 residues long. From germline, CDR1 is MNHGY and CDR2 SVAAGI. Between the trimmed V and J ends, which lost 2 bases and 0 bases, there was a span of 17 bases. The CDR3 reads CASSYRWRQSYSNQPQHF. Here the CDR3 DNA reads TGTGCCAGCAGTTATAGGTGGAGGCAGTCTTATAGCAATCAGCCCCAGCATTTT.

The chain employs TRBV6-5 and TRBJ1-5; D is perhaps TRBD1 (5 bases). Germline V gene sequence: CDR1 MNHEY, CDR2 SVGAGI. The V gene lost 6 bases and the J gene lost 4 bases, with 13 bases spanning the gap. The CDR3 extends over 14 amino acids. The CDR3 DNA is TGTGCCAGCAGACACGACAGCCCGAATCAGCCCCAGCATTTT. Protein product: CASRHDSPNQPQHF.

The J gene is TRBJ2-5, the V gene TRBV9; 14 bases agree with TRBD2. CDR1 is SGDLS and CDR2 is YYNGEE in the germline V gene. V shed 3 bases, J shed 5 bases, and the junction held 3 bases outside the gene matches. The CDR3 spans 15 residues. The CDR3 sequence is CASSARLAGGETQYF. DNA of the CDR3: TGTGCCAGCAGCGCTCGACTAGCGGGAGGGGAGACCCAGTACTTC.

The chain joins TRBV28 to TRBJ2-7, with D possibly TRBD2 on 5 matching bases. CDR1 is MDHEN and CDR2 is SYDVKM in the germline V gene. Trimming shortened V by 7 bases and J by 4 bases, and 14 bases separated the two germline ends. This CDR3 spans 13 amino acids. CDR3 sequence (DNA): TGTGCCAGCACCTTCGGGAACCCTTACGAGCAGTACTTC. It encodes CASTFGNPYEQYF. The variable domain in full, with the rest retrieved from reference TRBV28 and TRBJ2-7, is DVKVTQSSRYLVKRTGEKVFLECVQDMDHENMFWYRQDPGLGLRLIYFSYDVKMKEKGDIPEGYSVSREKKERFSLILESASTNQTSMYLCASTFGNPYEQYFGPGTRLTVT.